This TCR beta chain originates from a study of prognosis after radiotherapy for stage I lung cancer. About the research overall: About 15 of the patients presented with newly diagnosed primary stage I lung tumors; five had oligometastatic NSCLC following surgical resection of the primary tumor.

This clonotype is judged medium-sized. Two-round multiplex PCR amplified TCR beta CDR3 from genomic DNA. The use of primers specific to each TRBV and TRBJ gene characterized first-round PCR. Each CDR3 protein is one row after TCRdb ran MiXCR on the multiplex PCR reads. The sample carries 20,000 to 30,000 distinct CDR3 sequences, around 39% recorded once. CDR3 size: 14 residues. After removal of 1 base from V and 6 bases from J, the junction contained 2 bases not matched to a gene. Sequenced material: PBMCs, taken before or after stereotactic body radiation therapy (not recorded which). The chain couples TRBV12-3 or TRBV12-4 to TRBJ2-7; 11 bases agree with TRBD1. This TCR was sampled from a donor aged 50 or older with non-small cell lung cancer. Written as DNA, the CDR3 is TGTGCCAGCAGTTTAGGGGGGACAGGGGGCGAGCAGTACTTC. It translates to CASSLGGTGGEQYF.